The rows below give T cell receptor beta chains drawn from one sample of a study of blood T cells in healthy people across ages. TCRdb independently ran MiXCR on the 5' RACE reads; one entry per CDR3 protein. The sample carries hundreds of thousands of distinct CDR3 sequences, around 48% recorded once. The sample taken for sequencing was blood. These receptors were obtained from a man aged 25-40 years in good health. Both conserved end residues are part of each CDR3. The D gene is left open where the match is weak. Expanded clones are given a class, and other clones once, few, many or no size at all.

CDR3nt: TGTGCCAGCAGTCTGGATATTGGACCCTCCTATGAGCAGTACTTC
CDR3aa: CASSLDIGPSYEQYF
j_gene: TRBJ2-5
d_gene: -
v_gene: TRBV27
abundance: -

CDR3nt: TGCGCCAGCAGCCCCGGTAAAGAGACGAGGGTCTACGAGCAGTACTTC
CDR3aa: CASSPGKETRVYEQYF
j_gene: TRBJ2-7
d_gene: -
v_gene: TRBV4-1
abundance: -

CDR3nt: TGTGCCAGCAGTAGAGTCAGCGAGGATACGCAGTATTTT
CDR3aa: CASSRVSEDTQYF
j_gene: TRBJ2-3
d_gene: -
v_gene: TRBV12-3/TRBV12-4
abundance: -

CDR3nt: TGTGCCAGCAGCTTCTTGACAGGGGGGTGGGAGACCCAGTACTTC
CDR3aa: CASSFLTGGWETQYF
j_gene: TRBJ2-5
d_gene: TRBD1
v_gene: TRBV7-2
abundance: -

CDR3nt: TGTGCCAGCAGTGAGAGTTACAGTTCAACCAATAACTATGGCTACACCTTC
CDR3aa: CASSESYSSTNNYGYTF
j_gene: TRBJ1-2
d_gene: -
v_gene: TRBV6-4
abundance: -

CDR3nt: TGCAGTGCTAGATCCGTGGGAGTTTCCCATGAGCAGTTCTTC
CDR3aa: CSARSVGVSHEQFF
j_gene: TRBJ2-1
d_gene: -
v_gene: TRBV20-1
abundance: -

CDR3nt: TGTGCCAGCAGTACTACTACTAGCGGGGGGGCTGGGGAGCAGTTCTTC
CDR3aa: CASSTTTSGGAGEQFF
j_gene: TRBJ2-1
d_gene: TRBD2
v_gene: TRBV6-5
abundance: few

CDR3nt: TGTGCCTGGACCTGGGGACTAGCGGGACTCCAAGAGACCCAGTACTTC
CDR3aa: CAWTWGLAGLQETQYF
j_gene: TRBJ2-5
d_gene: TRBD2
v_gene: TRBV30
abundance: -

CDR3nt: TGTGCCAGCAGCCAAGGGCTGGGGGCCAACGAGCAGTACTTC
CDR3aa: CASSQGLGANEQYF
j_gene: TRBJ2-7
d_gene: -
v_gene: TRBV3-1
abundance: -

CDR3nt: TGCGCCAGCAGCCCCGGGGGGGGTGGCACAGATACGCAGTATTTT
CDR3aa: CASSPGGGGTDTQYF
j_gene: TRBJ2-3
d_gene: TRBD2
v_gene: TRBV4-3
abundance: -

CDR3nt: TGTGCTAGCAGCTTAACTGGCGGATACAATGAGCAGTACTTC
CDR3aa: CASSLTGGYNEQYF
j_gene: TRBJ2-5
d_gene: -
v_gene: TRBV7-2
abundance: -

CDR3nt: TGCGCCAGCAGCCAAGGGGCCAGCGTTAATTCACCCCTCCACTTT
CDR3aa: CASSQGASVNSPLHF
j_gene: TRBJ1-6
d_gene: -
v_gene: TRBV4-3
abundance: few

CDR3nt: TGCAGTGCTAGTGGGTGGGGGGGTGTGAACACTGAAGCTTTCTTT
CDR3aa: CSASGWGGVNTEAFF
j_gene: TRBJ1-1
d_gene: -
v_gene: TRBV20-1
abundance: -

CDR3nt: TGTGCCAGCAGCCCGGGGACTAGCGGGACCTACGAGCAGTACTTC
CDR3aa: CASSPGTSGTYEQYF
j_gene: TRBJ2-7
d_gene: TRBD2
v_gene: TRBV7-3
abundance: many

CDR3nt: TGTGCCAGCACGAAGACAGGTTACACTGAAGCTTTCTTT
CDR3aa: CASTKTGYTEAFF
j_gene: TRBJ1-1
d_gene: -
v_gene: TRBV6-2/TRBV6-3
abundance: few

CDR3nt: TGTGCCAGCTCACCCGACCGGGACAGGAACTATGGCTACACCTTC
CDR3aa: CASSPDRDRNYGYTF
j_gene: TRBJ1-2
d_gene: TRBD1
v_gene: TRBV18
abundance: -